This T cell receptor (beta chain) came from a study of shared T cell receptors in the human thymus. TCRdb keeps only in-frame clones here, not all; method: immunoSEQ multiplex PCR. The table includes about 660,000 clones, around nine tenths detected once. Germline loops: CDR1 LGHNA, CDR2 YSLEER. The CDR3 consists of 17 residues. With V trimmed by 3 bases and J by 7 bases, 16 bases remained unmatched. These data are also associated with another study on human thymus T cells. That source adds: The study used thymus tissue resected during corrective heart surgery. In thymic and blood repertoires alike, V and J usage looked biased. The related literature has documented a marked overlap of thymic repertoires among unrelated individuals.

The source of this sequence is a boy under two years old with a congenital heart defect. The genes are TRBV4-3 and TRBJ1-2; 8 bases line up with TRBD1. The sample was thymocytes. CDR3 bases: TGCGCCAGCAGCCAGATAAGGAGGCGCAGGGGGCGGCGTGGCTACACCTTC. Residues: CASSQIRRRRGRRGYTF.